This T cell receptor beta chain was sequenced during a study of T cell repertoires in cytomegalovirus infection (dated by TCRdb to the late 2010s). Looking at the study overall: Peptide stimulations targeted recently identified HLA-C-restricted CMV epitopes, whose presentation resists viral immunomodulation, together with well-studied HLA-B-restricted epitopes. The HLA type of each donor mattered for the analysis, because public TCR beta signatures pointed to carriage of CMV infection along with the matching HLA type. The research as a whole found: In the ex vivo response, HLA-C-restricted CMV-specific TCR beta clonotypes were dominant, and in two of eight donors the single most frequent clonotype came from this HLA-C-restricted group. In both this cohort and an independent cohort of several hundred donors, the cumulative frequency of public TCR beta family members distinguished carriers of CMV infection plus the relevant HLA type.

Explained via the paper, the treatment or condition label denotes: in vitro stimulation with specific CMV peptide epitopes to enrich CMV-specific T cells. Sequencer: Illumina HiSeq 1500. TCRdb reran the public reads through fastp at Q25 and MiXCR, keeping productive beta chains. Rows matching on CDR3 protein sequence are summarized as one entry with the most common DNA and genes. This sample holds just over 450,000 distinct CDR3 sequences; more than 40% were observed only once. The top ten constitute 43% of the sample. CDR1 and CDR2, per the germline V gene (reference sequence), are DFQATT and SNEGSKA. Taken from cysteine to phenylalanine, the CDR3 has 10 residues. The DNA shown is the 30-base CDR3, in frame from base 1. V is cut by 3 bases and J by 8 bases, and the space between the germline ends is 7 bases. Remarks on this clonotype: Its cognate antigen has yet to be identified. Base qualities were left out, and no much larger clone turns up one base away.

The source was cultured PBMCs, collected from culture after CMV antigen stimulation. This TCR derives from a human donor in good health (CMV status not recorded). Some clones in this sample may be carry-over from other donors' samples. The sequence joins TRBV20-1 to TRBJ1-2, with no confidently assigned D gene. In nucleotide form, the sequence is TGCAGTGCTAGTGGTTGGGGCTACACCTTC. Its amino acids are CSASGWGYTF.